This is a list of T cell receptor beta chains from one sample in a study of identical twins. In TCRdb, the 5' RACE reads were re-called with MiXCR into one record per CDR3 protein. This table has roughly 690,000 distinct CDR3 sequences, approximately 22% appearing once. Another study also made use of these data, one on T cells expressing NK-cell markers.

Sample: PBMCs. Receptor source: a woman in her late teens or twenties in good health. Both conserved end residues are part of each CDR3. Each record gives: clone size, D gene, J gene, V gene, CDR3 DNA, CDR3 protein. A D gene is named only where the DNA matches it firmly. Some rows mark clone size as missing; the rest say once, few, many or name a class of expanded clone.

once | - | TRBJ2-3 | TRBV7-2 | TGTGCCAGCCTCGTGAGTACGGTGACAGATACGCAGTATTTT | CASLVSTVTDTQYF
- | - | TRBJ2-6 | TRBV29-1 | TGCAGCGTTGGGAGTCCCCCTGGGGCCAACGTCCTGACTTTC | CSVGSPPGANVLTF
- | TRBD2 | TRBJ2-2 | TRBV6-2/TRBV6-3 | TGTGCCAGCAGTGAGACTAGCGGAAACACCGGGGAGCTGTTTTTT | CASSETSGNTGELFF
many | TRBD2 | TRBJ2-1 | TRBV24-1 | TGTGCCACCAGTGAGGGACTAGCGGGAGGGTACAATGAGCAGTTCTTC | CATSEGLAGGYNEQFF
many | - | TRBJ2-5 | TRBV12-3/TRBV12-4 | TGTGCCAGCAGCACAGGTCCCCAAGAGACCCAGTACTTC | CASSTGPQETQYF
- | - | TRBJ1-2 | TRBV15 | TGTGCCACCAGCAGAGATAACAGGGCAGCCTATGGCTACACCTTC | CATSRDNRAAYGYTF
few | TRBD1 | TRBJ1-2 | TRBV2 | TGTGCCAGCATGAGAGACAGGGATGACTATGGCTACACCTTC | CASMRDRDDYGYTF
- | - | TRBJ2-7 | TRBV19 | TGTGCCAGTAGGAAAAATCGGGGGGCCGTGGACGAGCAGTACTTC | CASRKNRGAVDEQYF
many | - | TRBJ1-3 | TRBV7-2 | TGTGCCAGCAGCTTATTAGGGACGGAGGGCCACGGAAACACCATATATTTT | CASSLLGTEGHGNTIYF
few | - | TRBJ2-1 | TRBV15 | TGTGCCACCAGCAGGGAACAGGGATATGAGCAGTTCTTC | CATSREQGYEQFF
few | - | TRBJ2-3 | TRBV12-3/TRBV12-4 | TGTGCCAGCAGTTTTGTCGGGATCACAGATACGCAGTATTTT | CASSFVGITDTQYF
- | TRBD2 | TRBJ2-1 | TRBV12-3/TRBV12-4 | TGTGCCAGCCTGGAGGCGGGAGGCCACAATGAGCAGTTCTTC | CASLEAGGHNEQFF
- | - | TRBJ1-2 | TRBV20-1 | TGCAGTGCTAGACCTACCCCTAGGACCTATGGCTACACCTTC | CSARPTPRTYGYTF
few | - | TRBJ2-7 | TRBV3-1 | TGTGCCAGCAGCCAGTCGACGGGCGGACAGTACTTC | CASSQSTGGQYF
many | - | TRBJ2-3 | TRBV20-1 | TGCAGTGCCGGAAGAGGAGGGAGCACAGATACGCAGTATTTT | CSAGRGGSTDTQYF
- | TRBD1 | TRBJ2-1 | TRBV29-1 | TGCAGCGTTGTAGGGACAGAGAGCTCCTACAATGAGCAGTTCTTC | CSVVGTESSYNEQFF
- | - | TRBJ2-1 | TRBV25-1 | TGTGCCAGCAGTGATCAGGGCTACAATGAGCAGTTCTTC | CASSDQGYNEQFF
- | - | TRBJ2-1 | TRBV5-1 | TGCGCCAGCAGTCGGGGGATAGGCAATGAGCAGTTCTTC | CASSRGIGNEQFF
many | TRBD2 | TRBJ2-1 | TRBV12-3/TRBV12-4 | TGTGCCAGCAGTCTAAAGATCTTAGGACTAGCGGAAACACGAAACGATTACAATGAGCAGTTCTTC | CASSLKILGLAETRNDYNEQFF
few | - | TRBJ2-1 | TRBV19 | TGTGCCAGTAGCAGGGCGGCGGTCTCCTACAATGAGCAGTTCTTC | CASSRAAVSYNEQFF
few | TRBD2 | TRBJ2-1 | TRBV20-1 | TGCAGTGCTGAGATGTCGGGCTCGGGAGGGCAGTTCTTC | CSAEMSGSGGQFF
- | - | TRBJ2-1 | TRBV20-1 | TGCAGTGCCATGGGGACCCCAGACAATGAGCAGTTCTTC | CSAMGTPDNEQFF
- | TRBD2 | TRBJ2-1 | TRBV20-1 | TGCAGTGCGACAATAGCGGGAGTACCCAGGCAGTTCTTC | CSATIAGVPRQFF
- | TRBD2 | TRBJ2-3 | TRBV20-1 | TGCAGTGCTCCCTTACGGGGGGGCGGGGATACGCAGTATTTT | CSAPLRGGGDTQYF